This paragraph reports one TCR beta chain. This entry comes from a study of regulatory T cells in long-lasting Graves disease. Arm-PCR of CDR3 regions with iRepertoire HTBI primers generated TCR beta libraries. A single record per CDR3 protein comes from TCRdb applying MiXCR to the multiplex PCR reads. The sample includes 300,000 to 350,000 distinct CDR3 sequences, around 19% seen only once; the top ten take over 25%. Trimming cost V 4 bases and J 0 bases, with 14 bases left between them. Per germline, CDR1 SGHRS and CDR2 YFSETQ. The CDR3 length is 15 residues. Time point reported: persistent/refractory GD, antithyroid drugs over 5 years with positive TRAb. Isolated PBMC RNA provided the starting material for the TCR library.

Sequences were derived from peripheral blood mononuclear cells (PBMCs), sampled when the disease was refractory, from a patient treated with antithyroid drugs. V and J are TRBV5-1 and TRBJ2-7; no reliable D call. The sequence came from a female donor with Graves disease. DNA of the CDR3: TGCGCCAGCAGCACCCGTCTGCAGAGCTCCTACGAGCAGTACTTC. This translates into CASSTRLQSSYEQYF.